This T cell receptor beta chain comes out of a study of T cell responses to AZD1222 COVID-19 vaccine. Study results and limitations: Dominant CD4 TCR responses targeted spike regions 160-218 and 743-854.

Points on this clone: Antigen specificity is unknown.

Trimming took off 1 base at V and 0 bases at J, with 10 bases between the two ends. Germline values: CDR1 SGHVS, CDR2 FQNEAQ. The CDR3 is 17 residues long. Assay: immunoSEQ multiplex PCR; the TCRdb copy retains only in-frame clones and omits some. Counted here are 150,000 to 200,000 clones, 75% to 90% occurring once; the ten biggest clones make up roughly 4%. This material consisted of peripheral blood, taken 28 days after the second dose of the MenACWY control vaccine. The receptor's source is an adult who received the MenACWY meningococcal vaccine as a control. The chain employs TRBV7-8 and TRBJ1-6; D uncertain. The CDR3 nucleotides are TGTGCCAGCAGCTTAGTGGCGGGCGGCTCCTATAATTCACCCCTCCACTTT. Its translation: CASSLVAGGSYNSPLHF.